The rows below give T cell receptor beta chains drawn from one sample of a study of blood T cell repertoires in COVID-19. The protocol was immunoSEQ multiplex PCR, while the TCRdb copy is restricted to in-frame clones and leaves out a portion. The sample contains some 66,000 clones, around 89% of which appear only once. Sequenced: peripheral blood. The receptors stem from an older woman with acute or convalescent COVID-19. Both conserved end residues are part of each CDR3. The D gene is left open where the match is weak. Size is omitted from some rows. Given values are once, few, many or a class for expanded clones.

>TRBV7-9|16|-|TRBJ1-4|-
CASSFSLAILNEKLFF
TGTGCCAGCAGCTTTTCGTTAGCAATCCTAAATGAAAAACTGTTTTTT
>TRBV4-2|16|-|TRBJ2-3|TRBD2
CASSPSGSGRLDTQYF
TGTGCCAGCAGCCCCTCGGGTAGCGGGAGGTTAGATACGCAGTATTTT
>TRBV19|14|few|TRBJ1-2|TRBD1
CASRMRGGVYGYTF
TGTGCCAGTAGGATGAGAGGGGGCGTATATGGCTACACCTTC
>TRBV15|14|-|TRBJ1-2|-
CATSRDRSGQGYTF
TGTGCCACCAGCAGAGATCGGTCAGGACAAGGCTACACCTTC
>TRBV7-3|15|-|TRBJ2-1|-
CASSFELGEMNEQFF
TGTGCCAGCAGCTTTGAGCTCGGGGAAATGAATGAGCAGTTCTTC
>TRBV4-3|15|-|TRBJ2-5|TRBD2
CASSQGLVTQETQYF
TGCGCCAGCAGCCAGGGACTAGTCACTCAAGAGACCCAGTACTTC
>TRBV5-4|14|few|TRBJ2-5|TRBD1
CASSSTGVQETQYF
TGTGCCAGCAGCTCGACAGGGGTTCAAGAGACCCAGTACTTC
>TRBV4-3|15|once|TRBJ1-6|-
CASSQEWGQNSPLHF
TGCGCCAGCAGCCAAGAATGGGGGCAGAATTCACCCCTCCACTTT
>TRBV2|13|-|TRBJ1-5|TRBD1
CASRDRQGQPQHF
TGTGCCAGCAGAGACCGACAGGGGCAGCCCCAGCATTTT
>TRBV28|16|-|TRBJ2-1|TRBD1
CASTNPGQGAYNEQFF
TGTGCCAGCACGAATCCGGGACAGGGCGCTTACAATGAGCAGTTCTTC
>TRBV5-6|13|-|TRBJ1-1|-
CASSLGQPGGAFF
TGTGCCAGCAGCTTGGGTCAGCCAGGTGGAGCTTTCTTT
>TRBV11-2|16|-|TRBJ1-4|TRBD1
CATTNGPQGAWGKLFF
TGTGCCACTACAAACGGGCCACAGGGGGCTTGGGGAAAACTGTTTTTT
>TRBV18|15|-|TRBJ2-5|-
CASSPPSFGIETQYF
TGTGCCAGCTCACCACCGTCCTTCGGTATAGAGACCCAGTACTTC
>TRBV7-2|15|-|TRBJ1-5|TRBD1
CASSPPGTGNQPQHF
TGTGCCAGCAGCCCCCCCGGGACAGGCAATCAGCCCCAGCATTTT
>TRBV4-1|15|-|TRBJ2-1|TRBD1
CASSQAGTGGKGQFF
TGCGCCAGCAGCCAAGCAGGGACAGGGGGCAAGGGGCAGTTCTTC
>TRBV3-1/TRBV3-2|14|-|TRBJ1-1|TRBD1
CASLGTGMNTEAFF
TGTGCCAGCTTAGGGACAGGGATGAACACTGAAGCTTTCTTT
>TRBV5-1|15|few|TRBJ1-5|-
CASSLSGDSNQPQHF
TGCGCCAGCAGCTTGTCGGGTGATAGCAATCAGCCCCAGCATTTT
>TRBV7-2|13|-|TRBJ2-5|-
CASSPSYQETQYF
TGTGCCAGCAGCCCAAGCTACCAAGAGACCCAGTACTTC
>TRBV6-2/TRBV6-3|13|-|TRBJ2-3|-
CASSLQGTDTQYF
TGTGCCAGCAGTTTACAGGGAACAGATACGCAGTATTTT
>TRBV7-2|14|-|TRBJ1-2|-
CASTLGLRAGGYTF
TGTGCCAGCACCTTGGGTTTGAGGGCGGGAGGCTACACCTTC
>TRBV6-5|14|-|TRBJ1-2|-
CASSRGRPDYGYTF
TGTGCCAGCAGCCGCGGGAGGCCCGACTATGGCTACACCTTC
>TRBV24-1|13|-|TRBJ2-1|TRBD2
CATRSGGGNEQFF
TGTGCCACCCGTAGCGGGGGAGGCAATGAGCAGTTCTTC
>TRBV19|15|once|TRBJ1-2|-
CASSITGATNYGYTF
TGTGCCAGTAGTATCACAGGCGCTACTAACTATGGCTACACCTTC
>TRBV24-1|16|-|TRBJ2-2|-
CATSDSGSLNTGELFF
TGTGCCACCAGTGACTCCGGGTCACTGAACACCGGGGAGCTGTTTTTT
>TRBV6-4|12|-|TRBJ1-2|-
CASTAGPYGYTF
TGTGCCAGCACCGCAGGTCCCTATGGCTACACCTTC
>TRBV3-1/TRBV3-2|14|-|TRBJ1-1|-
CASSLRGKNTEAFF
TGTGCCAGCAGCCTCCGGGGGAAGAACACTGAAGCTTTCTTT
>TRBV6-6|16|once|TRBJ1-2|TRBD1
CASRRADRGHNYGYTF
TGTGCCAGCAGAAGGGCCGACAGGGGGCACAACTATGGCTACACCTTC
>TRBV7-5|15|-|TRBJ2-5|-
CVRSWTSGAQETQYF
TGTGTCAGAAGCTGGACTAGCGGGGCGCAAGAGACCCAGTACTTC
>TRBV5-8|14|once|TRBJ2-5|TRBD1
CASSTGQGLETQYF
TGTGCCAGCAGCACGGGACAGGGGTTAGAGACCCAGTACTTC
>TRBV3-1/TRBV3-2|16|-|TRBJ2-5|-
CASSQGIRGVQETQYF
TGTGCCAGCAGCCAAGGAATCAGGGGAGTCCAAGAGACCCAGTACTTC
>TRBV20-1|15|once|TRBJ1-2|-
CSASALGAPNYGYTF
TGCAGTGCTAGTGCGCTCGGAGCCCCTAACTATGGCTACACCTTC
>TRBV27|14|-|TRBJ1-2|-
CASRGVGGKAGYTF
TGTGCCAGCAGAGGGGTTGGGGGGAAGGCTGGCTACACCTTC
>TRBV27|15|-|TRBJ1-5|-
CASGSRGAGNQPQHF
TGTGCCAGCGGTTCTAGGGGTGCGGGCAATCAGCCCCAGCATTTT
>TRBV7-9|16|-|TRBJ2-1|TRBD2
CASSFSGTSGRAQQFF
TGTGCCAGCAGCTTTTCCGGGACTAGCGGGAGGGCCCAGCAGTTCTTC
>TRBV6-5|15|-|TRBJ1-1|-
CASSYSSTGNTEAFF
TGTGCCAGCAGTTACTCCTCCACAGGGAACACTGAAGCTTTCTTT
>TRBV5-1|13|-|TRBJ1-5|TRBD1
CASSPGTGQPQHF
TGCGCCAGCAGCCCCGGGACAGGTCAGCCCCAGCATTTT
>TRBV24-1|14|-|TRBJ2-1|-
CATSWSGSYNEQFF
TGTGCCACCAGTTGGTCGGGCTCCTACAATGAGCAGTTCTTC
>TRBV5-1|14|-|TRBJ1-4|TRBD1
CASSEDRNNEKLFF
TGCGCCAGCAGCGAGGACAGGAATAATGAAAAACTGTTTTTT
>TRBV5-1|13|-|TRBJ2-1|-
CASSRESYNEQFF
TGCGCCAGCAGCCGAGAGTCCTACAATGAGCAGTTCTTC
>TRBV14|11|-|TRBJ1-1|-
CASSHGTEAFF
TGTGCCAGCAGCCACGGTACTGAAGCTTTCTTT
>TRBV6-6|16|-|TRBJ1-5|-
CASSTPFTGSNQPQHF
TGTGCCAGCAGTACGCCATTTACAGGGAGCAATCAGCCCCAGCATTTT
>TRBV9|15|once|TRBJ1-4|TRBD1
CASSVDRGTNEKLFF
TGTGCCAGCAGCGTCGACAGGGGGACTAATGAAAAACTGTTTTTT
>TRBV7-9|17|once|TRBJ1-1|TRBD1
CASTIARGTGVVTEAFF
TGTGCCAGCACGATAGCTAGGGGGACAGGGGTTGTGACTGAAGCTTTCTTT
>TRBV19|14|-|TRBJ1-1|-
CASSNFGSPEEAFF
TGTGCCAGTAGTAATTTTGGGTCTCCGGAGGAGGCTTTCTTT
>TRBV19|13|-|TRBJ1-4|-
CASSIDPGEKLFF
TGTGCCAGTAGTATAGACCCGGGTGAAAAACTGTTTTTT
>TRBV5-6|16|-|TRBJ2-3|TRBD1
CASSRDRGTITDTQYF
TGTGCCAGCAGCCGCGACAGGGGGACGATCACAGATACGCAGTATTTT
>TRBV5-5|15|once|TRBJ1-5|TRBD1
CASSPWTGSNQPQHF
TGTGCCAGCAGCCCCTGGACAGGGAGCAATCAGCCCCAGCATTTT
>TRBV20-1|15|-|TRBJ1-1|-
CSASSGRRGNTEAFF
TGCAGTGCTAGTAGTGGCCGCCGGGGGAACACTGAAGCTTTCTTT
>TRBV6-2/TRBV6-3|16|-|TRBJ2-1|TRBD2
CASSYSGGGSYNEQFF
TGTGCCAGCAGTTACTCCGGGGGGGGGTCCTACAATGAGCAGTTCTTC
>TRBV20-1|13|-|TRBJ2-5|-
CSASPRGGETQYF
TGCAGTGCTAGTCCGCGAGGGGGTGAGACCCAGTACTTC
>TRBV27|14|once|TRBJ2-3|-
CASRQTGLSDTQYF
TGTGCCAGCCGTCAGACAGGCCTCTCAGATACGCAGTATTTT
>TRBV30|12|-|TRBJ2-5|-
CAWSVLGVTQYF
TGTGCCTGGAGTGTACTAGGTGTGACCCAGTACTTC
>TRBV29-1|12|once|TRBJ1-1|-
CSVSFAGSEAFF
TGCAGCGTTAGCTTCGCGGGATCTGAAGCTTTCTTT
>TRBV6-2/TRBV6-3|18|-|TRBJ1-5|-
CASSFQPSMTHSNQPQHF
TGTGCCAGCAGCTTTCAACCGTCGATGACACATAGCAATCAGCCCCAGCATTTT
>TRBV5-6|16|-|TRBJ1-4|TRBD1
CASSLRPQGAREKLFF
TGTGCCAGCAGCTTGCGGCCTCAGGGGGCCAGAGAAAAACTGTTTTTT
>TRBV5-6|16|-|TRBJ2-1|-
CASSFSETPPDNEQFF
TGTGCCAGCAGCTTCTCCGAGACACCACCTGACAATGAGCAGTTCTTC
>TRBV12-3/TRBV12-4|13|-|TRBJ1-5|-
CASSFGGNQPQHF
TGTGCCAGCAGTTTTGGAGGGAACCAGCCCCAGCATTTT
>TRBV24-1|15|-|TRBJ2-1|-
CATSASGILGNEQFF
TGTGCCACCAGTGCTTCAGGGATTCTAGGCAATGAGCAGTTCTTC
>TRBV10-3|11|-|TRBJ1-3|-
CATTYGNTIYF
TGTGCCACCACCTATGGAAACACCATATATTTT
>TRBV5-1|13|-|TRBJ1-1|-
CASSLQGGTEAFF
TGCGCCAGCAGCTTGCAAGGGGGAACTGAAGCTTTCTTT